These 20 T cell receptor beta chains were sequenced from one sample in a study of cytomegalovirus exposure and HLA in healthy donors. The study ran its PCR with 60 Vbeta and 13 Jbeta primers. Profiled with immunoSEQ multiplex PCR; TCRdb holds only in-frame clones, not every one. Of 170,000 or so clones listed, roughly 78% were seen once; the top ten hold 0.65%. Sequencing was carried out using PBMCs. All receptors derive from a boy younger than 18 in good health and CMV-seronegative.

This clone was observed a single time. The chain has TRBV30 and TRBJ1-1, with 12 bases fitting TRBD1. Trimming cost V 4 bases and J 11 bases; bases outside gene matches: 5. Germline lookup yields CDR1 GTSNPN and CDR2 SVGIG (reference sequence). The CDR3 spans 12 residues. The CDR3 loop reads CAWKGQGASAFF. The CDR3 nucleotides read TGTGCCTGGAAGGGACAGGGGGCTTCGGCTTTCTTT.

This clone has only a few counts. The CDR3: CASSLWAGGGGELFF. In DNA form, the CDR3 reads TGTGCCAGCAGCTTATGGGCAGGGGGTGGCGGGGAGCTGTTTTTT. The chain joins TRBV11-2 to TRBJ2-2, with 7 nucleotides matching TRBD1. With 2 bases clipped from V and 7 bases from J, the junction kept 7 bases outside the gene matches. Per the germline V gene, CDR1 is SGHAT and CDR2 is FQNNGV. The length of the CDR3 is 15 residues.

A few counts support this clone. V usage is TRBV19 and J usage is TRBJ1-2, with 8 bases matching TRBD1. The ends lost 3 bases at V and 5 bases at J; junction bases unmatched: 8. Per the germline V gene, CDR1 is LNHDA and CDR2 is SQIVND (reference sequence). The CDR3 sequence is 15 residues long. This CDR3 is CASSIGTGSIYGYTF. CDR3 DNA sequence: TGTGCCAGTAGTATCGGGACAGGCAGCATTTATGGCTACACCTTC.

V is TRBV28 and J is TRBJ1-1; 7 bases agree with TRBD1. The V gene's germline CDR1 is MDHEN and CDR2 SYDVKM. This CDR3 contains 13 residues. Trimming cost V 4 bases and J 11 bases; bases outside gene matches: 10. The CDR3 loop reads CASSSVPDRRAFF. The DNA of the CDR3 is TGTGCCAGCAGTTCAGTGCCGGACAGGAGGGCTTTCTTT.

The chain carries TRBV30 and TRBJ1-1; D gene uncertain. In germline, CDR1 is GTSNPN, CDR2 SVGIG (reference sequence). Trimming left V 2 bases short and J 0 bases short, with 13 bases between. The CDR3 spans 15 residues. This chain's CDR3 is CAWSRSTYMNTEAFF. The CDR3 DNA follows: TGTGCCTGGAGTAGGAGTACCTACATGAACACTGAAGCTTTCTTT.

V and J are TRBV7-9 and TRBJ2-5; 11 nucleotides align to TRBD2. CDR1 and CDR2 (germline): SEHNR, FQNEAQ (reference sequence). The CDR3 runs 17 residues. Unmatched junction bases numbered 13, after V lost 5 bases and J lost 5 bases. The chain's CDR3 is CASSPPTSGARWETQYF. The CDR3 bases are TGTGCCAGCAGCCCACCGACTAGCGGGGCGCGTTGGGAGACCCAGTACTTC.

The chain couples TRBV5-3 to TRBJ1-5; a possible D gene is TRBD1 (6 bases). TRBV5-3 is annotated as an ORF whose role is uncertain. The CDR3 sequence is 15 residues long. V was clipped by 4 bases and J by 4 bases, with 15 bases between them. This CDR3 reads CARSLPHRVNQPQHF. CDR3 nucleotides: TGTGCCAGAAGCCTCCCACACAGGGTTAATCAGCCCCAGCATTTT.

CDR3 sequence reads: CSVETQGARGAEAFF. The CDR3 DNA follows: TGCAGCGTTGAAACCCAGGGGGCTAGAGGCGCTGAAGCTTTCTTT. This sequence joins TRBV29-1 and TRBJ1-1, with 8 bases lining up with TRBD1. The V gene end was trimmed by 2 bases and the J gene end by 6 bases; junction bases not matched to a gene: 11. This CDR3 contains 15 residues. CDR1 and CDR2 from the germline V gene are SQVTM and ANQGSEA.

V gene TRBV5-1 combines with J gene TRBJ2-3, with TRBD2 matching 9 bases. Germline CDR1 SGHRS, CDR2 YFSETQ. This CDR3 contains 16 residues. V was pared by 4 bases and J by 4 bases, with 10 bases of the junction left unmatched. The CDR3 is CASSKSAGGEADTQYF. The CDR3 DNA sequence: TGCGCCAGCAGCAAGTCAGCGGGAGGCGAAGCAGATACGCAGTATTTT. The whole variable domain, remainder taken from reference TRBV5-1 and TRBJ2-3, is KAGVTQTPRYLIKTRGQQVTLSCSPISGHRSVSWYQQTPGQGLQFLFEYFSETQRNKGNFPGRFSGRQFSNSRSEMNVSTLELGDSALYLCASSKSAGGEADTQYFGPGTRLTVL.

This rearrangement joins TRBV6-4 to TRBJ2-3; 7 positions match TRBD2. This CDR3 contains 16 residues. Germline CDR1 reads MRHNA; CDR2 reads SNTAGT. With 3 bases clipped from V and 1 base from J, the junction kept 7 bases outside the gene matches. The CDR3 loop is CASSERAAGGTDTQYF. CDR3 DNA: TGTGCCAGCAGTGAACGGGCGGCGGGGGGCACAGATACGCAGTATTTT.

The sample holds one count of this clone. The chain combines TRBV5-1 with TRBJ2-2; no clear D gene. CDR1 SGHRS and CDR2 YFSETQ come from the germline V gene. This CDR3 comprises 13 residues. Trimming shortened V by 0 bases and J by 6 bases, and 6 bases separated the two germline ends. The CDR3 loop is CASSLASAGELFF. In nucleotides, the CDR3 is TGCGCCAGCAGCTTGGCCTCCGCCGGGGAGCTGTTTTTT.

This sequence joins TRBV4-2 and TRBJ2-7; 7 bases map to TRBD2. V dropped 1 base and J dropped 7; count of bases not matched to a gene: 10. This CDR3 is built from 15 residues. CDR1 LGHNA and CDR2 YNFKEQ come from the germline V gene. CDR3 sequence: CASSQVAPAGGEQYF. The CDR3 bases are TGTGCCAGCAGCCAAGTCGCACCGGCCGGGGGGGAGCAGTACTTC.

This clone appeared a single time. The V gene is TRBV27, the J gene TRBJ1-5; TRBD1 might be the D (5 bases). The V and J ends lost 6 bases and 4 bases respectively, with 13 bases between them. The CDR3 consists of 14 residues. CDR1 is MNHEY and CDR2 is SMNVEV in the germline V gene (reference sequence). CDR3: CASSLSKGNQPQHF. Written as DNA, the CDR3 is TGTGCCAGCAGCCTCTCGAAGGGGAATCAGCCCCAGCATTTT.

The rearrangement links TRBV7-9 to TRBJ2-1; D might be TRBD2 (6 bases). V dropped 1 base and J dropped 3 bases, with 13 bases sitting between them. Germline CDR1 is SEHNR and CDR2 is FQNEAQ (reference sequence). This CDR3 has 16 amino acids. In DNA, the CDR3 is TGTGCCAGCAGCTTAGATGAGGGAGGCATCTACAATGAGCAGTTCTTC. Residues: CASSLDEGGIYNEQFF. Together with reference TRBV7-9 and TRBJ2-1, the CDR3 gives the full variable domain: DTGVSQNPRHKITKRGQNVTFRCDPISEHNRLYWYRQTLGQGPEFLTYFQNEAQLEKSRLLSDRFSAERPKGSFSTLEIQRTEQGDSAMYLCASSLDEGGIYNEQFFGPGTRLTVL.

The chain uses TRBV10-3 and TRBJ2-5; no clear D. The germline V gene has CDR1 ENHRY and CDR2 SYGVKD. V lost 5 bases and J lost 2, with 3 bases in between. CDR3 size: 11 residues. In nucleotides, the CDR3 is TGTGCCATCAGTCAACAAGAGACCCAGTACTTC. Translation gives CAISQQETQYF.

The chain has TRBV13 and TRBJ2-1, with TRBD2 matching over 8 bases. CDR3 length: 14 amino acids. With 4 bases clipped from V and 7 bases from J, the junction kept 6 bases outside the gene matches. Germline lookup yields CDR1 PRHDT and CDR2 FYEKMQ (reference sequence). CDR3 nucleotides: TGTGCCAGCAGCTCGGGACTAGGGTATAATGAGCAGTTCTTC. Translation gives CASSSGLGYNEQFF.

This clone was found once. J is TRBJ1-1 and V is TRBV5-1; weak D call: TRBD1 (5 bases). Germline V gives CDR1 SGHRS, CDR2 YFSETQ. The CDR3 extends over 14 amino acids. The V end lost 4 bases, the J end lost 5 bases, and 15 bases lay between the germline ends. The CDR3 sequence: CASSADSAITEAFF. The CDR3 nucleotides are TGCGCCAGCAGCGCCGACAGCGCGATAACTGAAGCTTTCTTT.

This sequence joins TRBV27 and TRBJ1-1, with D possibly TRBD1 on 6 matching bases. This CDR3 has 14 amino acids. V was cut by 8 bases and J by 0 bases, with 13 bases left in between. The germline CDR1 and CDR2 sequences are MNHEY and SMNVEV (reference sequence). CDR3: CASGQQNMNTEAFF. CDR3 nucleotides: TGTGCCAGCGGACAGCAGAACATGAACACTGAAGCTTTCTTT.

CDR3 DNA: TGTGCTAGTGGCCCTATGAACACTGAAGCTTTCTTT. It codes for CASGPMNTEAFF. The rearrangement joins TRBV12-5 to TRBJ1-1, with unresolved D. Trimming shortened V by 6 bases and J by 0 bases, and 5 bases separated the two germline ends. This CDR3 comprises 12 residues. Germline assignment: CDR1 LGHNT and CDR2 FRNRAP.

This chain links TRBV9 with TRBJ1-5, with D uncertain. The CDR3 loop spans 15 amino acids. V was shortened by 0 bases and J by 7 bases, with 14 bases between the two germline ends. Germline V gives CDR1 SGDLS, CDR2 YYNGEE. For the CDR3, the DNA is TGTGCCAGCAGCGTAGGGGAGCCCAGGAGGCAGCCCCAGCATTTT. Protein: CASSVGEPRRQPQHF.